The next 25 T cell receptor beta chains were all read from a single sample in a study of shared clonotypes between healthy human individuals. TCRdb keeps only in-frame clones here, not all; method: immunoSEQ multiplex PCR. The sample contains 490,000 or so clones, 70% to 80% of which appear only once. Input material: PBMCs. Receptors were obtained from a woman aged 40-49 years in good health. Some clones in this sample may be carry-over from other donors' samples.

The rearrangement links TRBV15 to TRBJ2-7; tentatively, D is TRBD1 (5 bases). CDR3 size: 14 residues. V lost 0 bases, J lost 3 bases, and 9 bases lay in between. Germline V CDR1 and CDR2: LNHNV, YYDKDF (reference sequence). DNA of the CDR3: TGTGCCACCAGCAGAGAAGGGGTGAACTACGAGCAGTACTTC. Protein sequence: CATSREGVNYEQYF.

The chain is built from TRBV28 and TRBJ2-7; perhaps TRBD2 as D (6 bases). Germline CDR1 is MDHEN and CDR2 is SYDVKM. This CDR3 contains 17 residues. V was cut by 9 bases and J by 1 base, with 25 bases left in between. The CDR3 DNA sequence: TGTGCCAGTCGCGGTTGGGCGGGAACCGATATATCCTACGAGCAGTACTTC. Encoded protein: CASRGWAGTDISYEQYF.

This chain connects TRBV5-1 to TRBJ1-4; D unresolved. V was clipped by 0 bases and J by 4 bases, with 4 bases between them. The CDR3 is made up of 13 amino acids. The germline gives CDR1 SGHRS, CDR2 YFSETQ. The CDR3 spells CASSLDINEKLFF. Written as DNA, the CDR3 is TGCGCCAGCAGCTTGGACATTAATGAAAAACTGTTTTTT. Drawing the rest from reference TRBV5-1 and TRBJ1-4, the complete variable domain is KAGVTQTPRYLIKTRGQQVTLSCSPISGHRSVSWYQQTPGQGLQFLFEYFSETQRNKGNFPGRFSGRQFSNSRSEMNVSTLELGDSALYLCASSLDINEKLFFGSGTQLSVL.

V is TRBV5-1 and J is TRBJ2-3; 10 bases fit TRBD2. Germline V gene sequence: CDR1 SGHRS, CDR2 YFSETQ. V lost 0 bases and J lost 5; bases outside the gene matches: 6. The CDR3 is made up of 16 amino acids. For the CDR3, the DNA is TGCGCCAGCAGCTTGGGAGCTAGCGGGAGTATAGATACGCAGTATTTT. Translated: CASSLGASGSIDTQYF. The entire variable domain, with the rest obtained from reference TRBV5-1 and TRBJ2-3, is as follows: KAGVTQTPRYLIKTRGQQVTLSCSPISGHRSVSWYQQTPGQGLQFLFEYFSETQRNKGNFPGRFSGRQFSNSRSEMNVSTLELGDSALYLCASSLGASGSIDTQYFGPGTRLTVL.

The chain couples TRBV7-3 to TRBJ2-7, with D possibly matching TRBD2 (6 bases). Germline assignment: CDR1 SGHTA and CDR2 FQGTGA. The CDR3 has 13 amino acids. Between the trimmed V and J ends, which lost 5 bases and 7 bases, there was a span of 15 bases. The CDR3 DNA follows: TGTGCCAGCAGCCCTATTGGGGGGAAGGAGCAGTACTTC. Amino acid sequence: CASSPIGGKEQYF.

The chain couples TRBV6-4 to TRBJ2-5; maybe TRBD2 (5 bases). Germline CDR1 and CDR2: MRHNA and SNTAGT. Trimming shortened V by 6 bases and J by 5 bases, and 19 bases separated the two germline ends. This CDR3 region has 15 residues. DNA for the CDR3: TGTGCCAGCAGCCCGCTGGGTGGGAGTGTCGAGACCCAGTACTTC. It yields the protein CASSPLGGSVETQYF.

On this clone: In this CDR3 the conserved last residue, phenylalanine or tryptophan, is missing, so a read error is likely. The chain links TRBV9 to TRBJ1-2, with D perhaps matching TRBD1 (5 bases). V lost 1 base and J lost 6, with 13 bases in between. CDR1 is SGDLS and CDR2 is YYNGEE in the germline V gene. This CDR3 is built from 14 residues. Here the CDR3 DNA reads TGTGCCAGCAGCGTAAAGCCAGGGAGTAATGGCTACACCCTC. It codes for CASSVKPGSNGYTL.

The chain has TRBV27 and TRBJ2-2, with D uncertain. The CDR3 is made up of 13 amino acids. The germline V gene encodes CDR1 MNHEY and CDR2 SMNVEV (reference sequence). V was shortened by 2 bases and J by 7 bases, with 8 bases between the two germline ends. CDR3 sequence reads: CASSLSNIGELFF. CDR3 coding DNA: TGTGCCAGCAGTTTAAGCAATATCGGGGAGCTGTTTTTT.

Many counts were recorded for this clone. The chain carries TRBV2 and TRBJ1-1, with D perhaps matching TRBD1 (5 bases). The germline gives CDR1 SNHLY, CDR2 FYNNEI. Trimming left V 5 bases short and J 5 bases short, with 12 bases between. This CDR3 comprises 13 residues. DNA for the CDR3: TGTGCCAGCAGTTGGGGGGTCCGGACTGAAGCTTTCTTT. It specifies CASSWGVRTEAFF.

On this clone itself: A much more abundant neighbour one base away suggests this may be a read error. The chain employs TRBV4-1 and TRBJ2-2; TRBD1 might be the D (5 bases). The CDR3 totals 17 residues. The germline V gene encodes CDR1 MGHRA and CDR2 YSYEKL. CDR3 nucleotides: TGCGCCAGCGGCCAAGGGGTTCGGGTCGGGTTCACCGGGGAGCTGTTTTTT. Residues: CASGQGVRVGFTGELFF.

To note about this clone: A far larger clone is one nucleotide away, so this likely arose from a read error. The V gene is TRBV7-9, the J gene TRBJ2-5; 8 nucleotides line up with TRBD1. V trimming: 5 bases; J trimming: 0 bases; junction bases outside the gene matches: 8. Germline V gene data show CDR1 as SEHNR and CDR2 as FQNEAQ (reference sequence). The CDR3 length is 16 residues. The CDR3 here is CASSLQDRAYQETQYF. CDR3 nucleotide sequence: TGTGCCAGCAGCCTCCAGGACAGGGCTTACCAAGAGACCCAGTACTTC.

The CDR3 protein is CASSLAENRGGYTF. DNA of the CDR3: TGTGCCAGCAGCTTAGCTGAGAACAGGGGCGGCTACACCTTC. V gene TRBV7-9 combines with J gene TRBJ1-2, with 7 bases aligning to TRBD1. The CDR3 has 14 amino acids. Germline V lookup: CDR1 SEHNR, CDR2 FQNEAQ (reference sequence). Unmatched junction bases numbered 6, after V lost 0 bases and J lost 8 bases.

In regard to this clone: This may be a read error, as it is one base from a much larger clone. The J gene is TRBJ2-2, the V gene TRBV28; tentatively, D is TRBD1 or TRBD2 (5 bases each). This CDR3 region has 14 residues. Between the trimmed V and J ends, which lost 6 bases and 7 bases, there was a span of 15 bases. From germline, CDR1 is MDHEN and CDR2 SYDVKM. This chain's CDR3 is CASRGPGEVGELFF. The CDR3 DNA follows: TGTGCCAGCAGGGGACCCGGCGAGGTCGGGGAGCTGTTTTTT.

The V and J genes are TRBV28 and TRBJ1-4, with unresolved D. The CDR3 runs 12 residues. Germline CDR1 and CDR2: MDHEN and SYDVKM. Trimming stripped 6 bases from V and 5 bases from J, with 7 bases between. This CDR3 reads CASRHNNEKLFF. Written as DNA, the CDR3 is TGTGCCAGCAGACACAACAATGAAAAACTGTTTTTT.

In this sample, this clone turned up a few times. The chain has TRBV28 and TRBJ2-7; the match to TRBD1 covers 9 bases. V gave up 3 bases and J gave up 4 bases; unmatched junction bases: 7. Germline V lookup: CDR1 MDHEN, CDR2 SYDVKM. The CDR3 runs to 15 residues. CDR3 residues: CASSFAPQGAYEQYF. The DNA for the CDR3 is TGTGCCAGCAGTTTCGCCCCACAGGGGGCTTACGAGCAGTACTTC.

J is TRBJ2-7 and V is TRBV10-2, with D unresolved. In germline, CDR1 is WSHSY, CDR2 SAAADI. V dropped 7 bases and J dropped 1 base, with 11 bases sitting between them. This CDR3 contains 13 residues. The CDR3 DNA sequence: TGCGCCAGCACCCTTCTTCCTTCCTACGAGCAGTACTTC. This encodes CASTLLPSYEQYF.

The chain is built from TRBV5-1 and TRBJ2-3; D call uncertain. The V end lost 0 bases, the J end lost 5 bases, and 10 bases lay between the germline ends. Germline V gene lookup returns CDR1 SGHRS and CDR2 YFSETQ. The CDR3 is made up of 14 amino acids. The CDR3 region has the DNA TGCGCCAGCAGCTTGGGGTCCGTTGGAGATACGCAGTATTTT. Its translation: CASSLGSVGDTQYF.

The J gene is TRBJ1-2, the V gene TRBV19, with TRBD1 identical over 7 bases. The CDR3 is made up of 13 amino acids. With V trimmed by 6 bases and J by 4 bases, 5 bases remained unmatched. In germline, CDR1 is LNHDA, CDR2 SQIVND (reference sequence). Here the CDR3 DNA reads TGTGCCAGTAGACTACAGGGGACCTATGGCTACACCTTC. Encoded protein: CASRLQGTYGYTF.

The rearrangement uses TRBV5-1 and TRBJ2-1; maybe TRBD1 (6 bases). Trimming left V 6 bases short and J 4 bases short, with 14 bases between. Germline CDR1 is SGHRS and CDR2 is YFSETQ. The CDR3 is 14 residues long. CDR3 in amino acids: CASTGTPRYNEQFF. DNA of the CDR3: TGCGCCAGCACCGGGACACCGAGGTACAATGAGCAGTTCTTC.

This chain connects TRBV18 to TRBJ2-3, with 7 bases lining up with TRBD2. The CDR3 is 15 amino acids. CDR1 is KGHSH and CDR2 is LQKENI in the germline V gene. V was pared by 6 bases and J by 0 bases, with 6 bases of the junction left unmatched. This CDR3 reads CASSPIAGSTDTQYF. CDR3 DNA: TGTGCCAGCTCGCCGATAGCGGGCAGCACAGATACGCAGTATTTT.

The chain couples TRBV14 to TRBJ2-1; 10 positions match TRBD2. The germline CDR1 and CDR2 sequences are SGHDN and FVKESK. The V segment lost 0 bases and the J segment 10 bases; nucleotides outside the gene matches: 12. CDR3 length: 17 amino acids. In DNA, the CDR3 is TGTGCCAGCAGCCAAGAAAGACCGGGACTAGCGTCGGGGGAGCAGTTCTTC. Protein product: CASSQERPGLASGEQFF.

J is TRBJ2-1 and V is TRBV19, with D possibly matching TRBD1 (7 bases). CDR1 is LNHDA and CDR2 is SQIVND in the germline V gene (reference sequence). CDR3 length: 15 residues. V was trimmed by 5 bases and J by 8 bases, leaving 19 bases between them. The CDR3 DNA sequence: TGTGCCAGTAGTCTATGGGTTGGAGGGGGCGATGAGCAGTTCTTC. Protein: CASSLWVGGGDEQFF.

This clone has a handful of counts. This specimen includes other DNA sequences encoding the same CDR3. J is TRBJ1-1 and V is TRBV29-1; 8 nucleotides agree with TRBD1. Germline loops: CDR1 SQVTM, CDR2 ANQGSEA. V was clipped by 6 bases and J by 1 base; unmatched bases: 4. This CDR3 is built from 13 residues. As DNA, the CDR3 is TGCAGCGTCGTTGGACAGGGGAACACTGAAGCTTTCTTT. Translating it yields CSVVGQGNTEAFF.

The table lists this clone with a few counts. The genes are TRBV10-2 and TRBJ2-1; TRBD2 matches at 13 bases. Germline CDR1 reads WSHSY; CDR2 reads SAAADI. The CDR3 length is 16 residues. The V gene end was trimmed by 2 bases and the J gene end by 8 bases; junction bases not matched to a gene: 6. CDR3 sequence (DNA): TGCGCCAGCAGTGAGGCCTCGGGACTAGCGGGATATGAGCAGTTCTTC. It is translated as CASSEASGLAGYEQFF.

The V and J genes are TRBV14 and TRBJ2-1; no clear D gene. The CDR3 loop spans 13 amino acids. Germline assignment: CDR1 SGHDN and CDR2 FVKESK. The V gene lost 2 bases and the J gene lost 6 bases, with 8 bases spanning the gap. In DNA form, the CDR3 reads TGTGCCAGCAGCCAACCTTTCGGCAATGAGCAGTTCTTC. This translates into CASSQPFGNEQFF.